What follows are 10 T cell receptor beta chains derived from one specimen sequenced in a study of blood T cell repertoires in COVID-19 (TCRdb year 2020). The library was produced with the immunoSEQ multiplex PCR assay. The immuneACCESS repertoire file appears here via TCRdb, limited to in-frame rearrangements. These files lack a portion of the clones; in checked studies, under half of the deficit traces to unresolved V genes, and the cause of the others is not known. For this sample the table gives under 85,000 clones, of which 80% to 85% were detected only once. The ten top clones hold roughly 41% of the sample. Material for sequencing was peripheral blood. All receptors come from a human donor in a cohort sampled during active COVID-19.

The gene calls are TRBV21-1 and TRBJ2-1; TRBD2, as called in the table, went unchecked against the DNA. TRBV21-1 counts as a pseudogene. This CDR3 is built from 16 residues. CDR3 nucleotides: TGTGCCAGCAGCAACAGACTAAGGTCGCGGTACAATGAGCAGTTCTTC. It encodes CASSNRLRSRYNEQFF.

Only a few counts were recorded for this clone. The J gene is TRBJ1-5, the V gene TRBV6-6; D is possibly TRBD1 (6 bases). From germline, CDR1 is MNHNY and CDR2 SVGAGI (reference sequence). The V end was cut by 4 bases, the J end by 7 bases, with 14 bases between. This CDR3 has 14 amino acids. The CDR3: CASSLTGSGQPQHF. DNA of the CDR3: TGTGCCAGCAGTTTGACAGGTTCGGGGCAGCCCCAGCATTTT.

The rearrangement uses TRBV7-9 and TRBJ2-3, with D unclear. CDR3 length: 16 amino acids. The V end was cut by 1 base, the J end by 0 bases, with 11 bases between. The germline CDR1 and CDR2 sequences are SEHNR and FQNEAQ (reference sequence). CDR3 DNA sequence: TGTGCCAGCAGCTTAGGCCTAGTTGATAGCACAGATACGCAGTATTTT. Encoded protein: CASSLGLVDSTDTQYF. Variable domain in full (rest from reference TRBV7-9 and TRBJ2-3): DTGVSQNPRHKITKRGQNVTFRCDPISEHNRLYWYRQTLGQGPEFLTYFQNEAQLEKSRLLSDRFSAERPKGSFSTLEIQRTEQGDSAMYLCASSLGLVDSTDTQYFGPGTRLTVL.

The V call is TRBV18, the J call TRBJ1-2, with TRBD1 matching 9 bases. This CDR3 has 14 residues. Trimming at V came to 3 bases and at J to 5 bases, leaving 4 bases not matched to a gene. Germline V lookup: CDR1 KGHSH, CDR2 LQKENI. CDR3: CASSPGTGPYGYTF. CDR3 in DNA: TGTGCCAGCTCACCGGGGACAGGGCCTTATGGCTACACCTTC.

This chain links TRBV5-1 with TRBJ1-2; a possible D gene is TRBD1 (5 bases). V was cut by 5 bases and J by 2 bases, with 13 bases left in between. The CDR3 has 14 amino acids. The germline V gene has CDR1 SGHRS and CDR2 YFSETQ. The DNA of the CDR3 is TGCGCCAGCAGTTCAGGGTTCCCCAACTATGGCTACACCTTC. Translating it yields CASSSGFPNYGYTF.

Only one count was recorded for this clone. The gene calls are TRBV27 and TRBJ1-4; 8 bases match TRBD1. The V gene end was trimmed by 6 bases and the J gene end by 6 bases; junction bases not matched to a gene: 6. Germline V gene lookup returns CDR1 MNHEY and CDR2 SMNVEV (reference sequence). This CDR3 is 14 amino acids long. The CDR3 DNA reads TGTGCCAGCAGCAGGACAGGGCCGGATGAAAAACTGTTTTTT. Amino acids: CASSRTGPDEKLFF.

This rearrangement joins TRBV2 to TRBJ1-6, with D perhaps matching TRBD1 (6 bases). The CDR3 has 15 amino acids. The V end was cut by 7 bases, the J end by 3 bases, with 13 bases between. The germline CDR1 and CDR2 sequences are SNHLY and FYNNEI. DNA of the CDR3: TGTGCCAGCACTGAGGGGACACACTATAATTCACCCCTCCACTTT. This encodes CASTEGTHYNSPLHF.

The gene calls are TRBV29-1 and TRBJ1-2; maybe TRBD1 (5 bases). CDR3 length: 13 residues. V shed 7 bases and J shed 1 base, with 13 bases lying between them. Looked up from germline, CDR1 is SQVTM and CDR2 is ANQGSEA. The CDR3 here is CSAALGGNYGYTF. Here the CDR3 DNA reads TGCAGCGCTGCACTGGGGGGTAACTATGGCTACACCTTC.

The genes are TRBV7-9 and TRBJ1-1; D possibly corresponds to TRBD1 (6 bases). Trimming stripped 2 bases from V and 1 base from J, with 8 bases between. Germline V gene sequence: CDR1 SEHNR, CDR2 FQNEAQ (reference sequence). The CDR3 runs to 14 residues. In DNA, the CDR3 is TGTGCCAGCAGCTTACAGGGGTGGAACACTGAAGCTTTCTTT. It is translated as CASSLQGWNTEAFF.

The chain uses TRBV18 and TRBJ1-2; 9 positions match TRBD1. Germline lookup yields CDR1 KGHSH and CDR2 LQKENI. V was clipped by 3 bases and J by 6 bases; unmatched bases: 8. The CDR3 spans 15 residues. This chain's CDR3 is CASSPGDRGYDGYTF. The CDR3 nucleotides read TGTGCCAGCTCACCTGGAGACAGGGGGTACGATGGCTACACCTTC.